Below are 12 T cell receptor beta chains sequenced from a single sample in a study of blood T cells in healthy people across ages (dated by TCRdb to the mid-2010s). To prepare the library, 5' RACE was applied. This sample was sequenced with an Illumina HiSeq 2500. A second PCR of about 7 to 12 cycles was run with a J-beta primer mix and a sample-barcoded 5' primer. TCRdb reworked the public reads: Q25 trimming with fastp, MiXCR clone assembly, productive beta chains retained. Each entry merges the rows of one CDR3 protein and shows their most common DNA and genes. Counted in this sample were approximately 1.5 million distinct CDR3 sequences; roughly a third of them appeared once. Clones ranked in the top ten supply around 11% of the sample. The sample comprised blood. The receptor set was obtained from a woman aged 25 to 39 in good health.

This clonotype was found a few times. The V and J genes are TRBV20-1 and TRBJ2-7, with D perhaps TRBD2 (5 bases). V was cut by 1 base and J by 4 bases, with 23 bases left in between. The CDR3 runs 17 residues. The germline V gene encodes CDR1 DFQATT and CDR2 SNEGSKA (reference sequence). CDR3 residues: CSARAQVSGATWYEQYF. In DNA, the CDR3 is TGCAGTGCTAGAGCCCAAGTCAGCGGTGCTACATGGTACGAGCAGTACTTC.

Here the CDR3 reads CASSYAASGSNEQFF. CDR3 coding DNA: TGTGCCAGCAGTTACGCAGCTAGCGGGAGTAATGAGCAGTTCTTC. The chain employs TRBV6-6 and TRBJ2-1; the match to TRBD2 covers 10 bases. From germline, CDR1 is MNHNY and CDR2 SVGAGI (reference sequence). J lost 7 bases, V lost 2 bases, and 5 bases had no gene match. There are 15 residues in the CDR3.

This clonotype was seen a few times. CDR3 sequence reads: CASSREPDQPQHF. The CDR3 coding sequence is TGTGCCAGCAGCCGAGAACCAGATCAGCCCCAGCATTTT. The chain carries TRBV4-2 and TRBJ1-5, with D unresolved. Trimming pared 4 bases from V and 5 bases from J, leaving 9 bases between. The CDR3 spans 13 residues. Germline V gives CDR1 LGHNA, CDR2 YNFKEQ.

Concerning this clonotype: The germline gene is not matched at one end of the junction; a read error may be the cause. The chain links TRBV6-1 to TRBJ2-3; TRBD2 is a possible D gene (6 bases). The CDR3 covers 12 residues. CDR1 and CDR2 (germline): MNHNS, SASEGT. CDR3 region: CACSEAGDTQYF. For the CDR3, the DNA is TGTGCCTGCAGTGAAGCGGGTGATACGCAGTATTTT.

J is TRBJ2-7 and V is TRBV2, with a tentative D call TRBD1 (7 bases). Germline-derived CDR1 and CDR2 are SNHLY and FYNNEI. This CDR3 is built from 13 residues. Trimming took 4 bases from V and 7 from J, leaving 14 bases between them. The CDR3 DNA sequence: TGTGCCAGCAGTGGCGGGACAGTCGGAGAGCAGTACTTC. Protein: CASSGGTVGEQYF.

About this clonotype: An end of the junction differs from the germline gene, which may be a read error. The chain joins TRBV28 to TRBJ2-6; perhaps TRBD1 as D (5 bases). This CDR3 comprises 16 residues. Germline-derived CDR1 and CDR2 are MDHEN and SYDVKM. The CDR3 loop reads CAAAPLDLAGANVQTF. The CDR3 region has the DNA TGTGCCGCCGCCCCTCTGGATTTAGCTGGGGCCAACGTCCAGACTTTC.

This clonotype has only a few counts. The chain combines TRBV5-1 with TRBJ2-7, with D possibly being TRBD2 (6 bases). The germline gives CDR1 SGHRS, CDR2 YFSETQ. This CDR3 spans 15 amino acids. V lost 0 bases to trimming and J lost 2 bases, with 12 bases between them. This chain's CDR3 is CASSLDSGSPYEQYF. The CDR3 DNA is TGCGCCAGCAGCTTGGATTCCGGGAGCCCCTACGAGCAGTACTTC.

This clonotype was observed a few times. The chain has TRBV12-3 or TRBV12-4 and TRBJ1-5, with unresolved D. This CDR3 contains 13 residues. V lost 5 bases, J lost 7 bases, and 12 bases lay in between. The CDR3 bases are TGTGCCAGCAGTCGGGCCCGGGGACAGCCCCAGCATTTT. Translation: CASSRARGQPQHF.

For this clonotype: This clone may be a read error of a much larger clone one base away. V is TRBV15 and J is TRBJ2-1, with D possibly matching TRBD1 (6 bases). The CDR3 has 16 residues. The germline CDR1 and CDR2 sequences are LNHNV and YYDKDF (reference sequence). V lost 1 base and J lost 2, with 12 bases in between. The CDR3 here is CATSRGGEGAYNEQFF. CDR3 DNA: TGTGCCACCAGCAGAGGAGGTGAGGGGGCCTACAATGAGCAGTTCTTC.

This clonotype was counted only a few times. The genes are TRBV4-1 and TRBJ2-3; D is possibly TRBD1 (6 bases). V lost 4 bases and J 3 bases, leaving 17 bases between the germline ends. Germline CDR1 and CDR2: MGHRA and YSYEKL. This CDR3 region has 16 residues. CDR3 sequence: CASSPAPSRGTDTQYF. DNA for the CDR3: TGCGCCAGCAGCCCGGCACCTTCCAGGGGAACAGATACGCAGTATTTT.

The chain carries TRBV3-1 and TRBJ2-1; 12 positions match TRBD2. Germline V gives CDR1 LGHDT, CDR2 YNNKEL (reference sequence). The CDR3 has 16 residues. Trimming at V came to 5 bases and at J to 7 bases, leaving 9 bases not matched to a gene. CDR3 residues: CASSSLAGGHGNEQFF. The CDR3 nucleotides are TGTGCCAGCAGCTCTCTAGCGGGGGGGCACGGGAATGAGCAGTTCTTC.

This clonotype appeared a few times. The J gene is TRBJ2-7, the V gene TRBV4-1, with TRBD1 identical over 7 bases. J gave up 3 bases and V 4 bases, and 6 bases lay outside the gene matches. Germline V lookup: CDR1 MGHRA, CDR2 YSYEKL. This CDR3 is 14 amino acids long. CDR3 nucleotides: TGCGCCAGCAGCCCCCGGGACAGCTTCTACGAGCAGTACTTC. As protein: CASSPRDSFYEQYF.